Each of the 20 T cell receptor beta chains below was sequenced from the same sample in a study of brain metastases from non-small cell lung cancer. Some clones are missing from TCRdb's copy, which holds only in-frame ones; the method was immunoSEQ multiplex PCR. This sample has 150 to 200 clones, with more than 85% found just once. Input material: tissue from a brain metastasis. The receptors stem from a donor over 35 with non-small cell lung cancer.

The chain carries TRBV30 and TRBJ1-6; 12 positions match TRBD1. The CDR3 length is 19 residues. Germline assignment: CDR1 GTSNPN and CDR2 SVGIG (reference sequence). V dropped 2 bases and J dropped 2; count of bases not matched to a gene: 10. The CDR3 sequence is CAWSPRGQGARTYNSPLHF. CDR3 nucleotide sequence: TGTGCCTGGAGTCCACGGGGACAGGGGGCTAGGACCTATAATTCACCCCTCCACTTT.

This chain connects TRBV7-6 to TRBJ2-1; D gene ambiguous. The V gene's germline CDR1 is SGHVS and CDR2 FNYEAQ. The CDR3 runs to 13 residues. V lost 5 bases and J lost 6, with 11 bases in between. CDR3 nucleotides: TGTGCCAGCAGCCAGCTCTTATCCAATGAGCAGTTCTTC. Its protein product is CASSQLLSNEQFF. Full variable domain (remainder filled in from reference TRBV7-6 and TRBJ2-1): GAGVSQSPRYKVTKRGQDVALRCDPISGHVSLYWYRQALGQGPEFLTYFNYEAQQDKSGLPNDRFSAERPEGSISTLTIQRTEQRDSAMYRCASSQLLSNEQFFGPGTRLTVL.

The V and J genes are TRBV11-3 and TRBJ2-3; TRBD2 might be the D (5 bases). Trimming cost V 0 bases and J 2 bases, with 6 bases left between them. The germline V gene has CDR1 SGHNT and CDR2 YENEEA. The CDR3 runs 14 residues. CDR3 bases: TGTGCCAGCAGCTTAGACGGGAACACAGATACGCAGTATTTT. Amino acids: CASSLDGNTDTQYF.

This clone occurred once. This chain connects TRBV2 to TRBJ2-4; TRBD2 matches 7 bases. The germline V gene has CDR1 SNHLY and CDR2 FYNNEI. The CDR3 consists of 16 residues. J lost 6 bases, V lost 0 bases, and 8 bases had no gene match. The CDR3 protein is CASSEAVGEGRNIQYF. The CDR3, as DNA: TGTGCCAGCAGTGAAGCGGTGGGGGAGGGAAGAAACATTCAGTACTTC. Full variable domain (missing parts from reference TRBV2 and TRBJ2-4): EPEVTQTPSHQVTQMGQEVILRCVPISNHLYFYWYRQILGQKVEFLVSFYNNEISEKSEIFDDQFSVERPDGSNFTLKIRSTKLEDSAMYFCASSEAVGEGRNIQYFGAGTRLSVL.

This rearrangement joins TRBV27 to TRBJ1-6; D is unresolved. The V and J ends lost 3 bases and 3 bases respectively, with 0 bases between them. This CDR3 comprises 12 residues. Germline V lookup: CDR1 MNHEY, CDR2 SMNVEV (reference sequence). This CDR3 is CASSFYNSPLHF. DNA of the CDR3: TGTGCCAGCAGTTTCTATAATTCACCCCTCCACTTT.

The V call is TRBV5-1, the J call TRBJ2-7; 8 nucleotides match TRBD1. Trimming removed 2 bases from V and 7 bases from J; junction bases left unmatched: 5. Germline loops: CDR1 SGHRS, CDR2 YFSETQ. The CDR3 consists of 13 residues. DNA for the CDR3: TGCGCCAGCAGCTTTAGACAGGGGAGAGAGCAGTACTTC. It codes for CASSFRQGREQYF.

This clone is a singleton in its sample. This sample also contains other DNA sequences that code for the same CDR3. The chain links TRBV12-3 or TRBV12-4 to TRBJ1-2; no clear D gene. V was trimmed by 3 bases and J by 3 bases, leaving 5 bases between them. CDR3 length: 12 residues. The DNA of the CDR3 is TGTGCCAGCAGTTTCGGCCACTATGGCTACACCTTC. It translates to CASSFGHYGYTF.

This chain links TRBV2 with TRBJ2-3; weak D call: TRBD1 (6 bases). This CDR3 has 16 amino acids. Trimming left V 5 bases short and J 1 base short, with 16 bases between. Germline lookup yields CDR1 SNHLY and CDR2 FYNNEI. The CDR3 sequence is CASSTPGQGGTDTQYF. The CDR3 bases are TGTGCCAGCAGTACCCCGGGACAAGGGGGCACAGATACGCAGTATTTT.

The chain is built from TRBV23-1 and TRBJ2-2, with unresolved D. TRBV23-1 is annotated as an ORF whose role is uncertain. V was pared by 0 bases and J by 3 bases, with 14 bases between. This CDR3 contains 17 residues. The CDR3 sequence: CASSQSVQDSDTGELFF. The CDR3, as DNA: TGCGCCAGCAGTCAATCAGTTCAGGATTCGGACACCGGGGAGCTGTTTTTT.

The chain has TRBV10-3 and TRBJ2-3, with D perhaps matching TRBD2 (6 bases). The germline V gene encodes CDR1 ENHRY and CDR2 SYGVKD. V lost 3 bases, J lost 4 bases, and 17 bases lay in between. The CDR3 is made up of 16 amino acids. The DNA for the CDR3 is TGTGCCATCAGTGACGGGGGACTCGCCAGGCCAGATACGCAGTATTTT. Its translation: CAISDGGLARPDTQYF.

This chain joins TRBV27 and TRBJ1-3; D gene ambiguous. CDR3 length: 14 amino acids. Trimming removed 8 bases at V and 1 base at J, with 12 bases between. Per the germline V gene, CDR1 is MNHEY and CDR2 is SMNVEV (reference sequence). The CDR3 coding sequence is TGTGCCAGCGGAGAATCGAGGTCTGGAAACACCATATATTTT. Its translation: CASGESRSGNTIYF.

The chain joins TRBV6-1 to TRBJ1-6; no clear D. The CDR3 totals 14 residues. Germline CDR1 MNHNS, CDR2 SASEGT. The germline V and J ends were trimmed by 2 bases and 6 bases, with 8 bases remaining between them. This chain's CDR3 is CASSELTVNSPLHF. Written as DNA, the CDR3 is TGTGCCAGCAGTGAACTAACAGTTAATTCACCCCTCCACTTT.

This chain connects TRBV25-1 to TRBJ2-7; no clear D gene. The germline gives CDR1 MGHDK, CDR2 SYGVNS. This CDR3 spans 11 amino acids. Trimming cost V 5 bases and J 7 bases, with 9 bases left between them. The CDR3 sequence: CASSRGWEQYF. The CDR3 coding sequence is TGTGCCAGCAGTCGCGGCTGGGAGCAGTACTTC.

This sequence joins TRBV2 and TRBJ2-7; 9 bases align to TRBD1. The CDR3 runs to 12 residues. J gave up 5 bases and V 5 bases, and 1 base lay outside the gene matches. Germline CDR1 SNHLY, CDR2 FYNNEI. In DNA, the CDR3 is TGTGCCAGCAGTTGGACAGGGGACGAGCAGTACTTC. It codes for CASSWTGDEQYF.

The chain employs TRBV5-1 and TRBJ2-2; TRBD2 might be the D (5 bases). V was cut by 0 bases and J by 7 bases, with 13 bases left in between. The CDR3 contains 15 residues. Germline CDR1 SGHRS, CDR2 YFSETQ. The CDR3 loop is CASSLGFGMDGELFF. In DNA, the CDR3 is TGCGCCAGCAGCTTGGGTTTCGGGATGGACGGGGAGCTGTTTTTT.

This clone was picked up a small number of times. The chain has TRBV2 and TRBJ2-3; D gene unclear. V dropped 7 bases and J dropped 2 bases, with 7 bases sitting between them. The germline V gene has CDR1 SNHLY and CDR2 FYNNEI. The CDR3 contains 12 residues. The CDR3 loop reads CASKAITDTQYF. In nucleotides, the CDR3 is TGTGCCAGCAAGGCCATCACAGATACGCAGTATTTT.

J is TRBJ2-7 and V is TRBV6-5; D is unclear. This CDR3 region has 11 residues. Germline V gene data show CDR1 as MNHEY and CDR2 as SVGAGI. Trimming cost V 4 bases and J 6 bases, with 7 bases left between them. CDR3 nucleotide sequence: TGTGCCAGCAGTTTCGGCTTCGAGCAGTACTTC. Translated, it gives CASSFGFEQYF.

CDR3 region: CASSQEPGTLVENEQFF. The CDR3 region has the DNA TGTGCCAGCAGCCAAGAGCCCGGGACACTGGTAGAGAATGAGCAGTTCTTC. The rearrangement links TRBV3-1 (or the pseudogene TRBV3-2) to TRBJ2-1; tentatively, D is TRBD1 (6 bases). Germline assignment: CDR1 LGHDT and CDR2 YNNKEL (reference sequence). The V end lost 0 bases, the J end lost 7 bases, and 19 bases lay between the germline ends. CDR3 length: 17 residues.

This rearrangement joins TRBV29-1 to TRBJ1-1; tentatively, D is TRBD1 (5 bases). This CDR3 has 14 amino acids. Trimming shortened V by 4 bases and J by 7 bases, and 19 bases separated the two germline ends. The germline V gene encodes CDR1 SQVTM and CDR2 ANQGSEA. The CDR3 nucleotides are TGCAGCGTTGCTGAAGGGGCCTCGGATGGTGAAGCTTTCTTT. Translating gives CSVAEGASDGEAFF.

The chain joins TRBV19 to TRBJ2-7; perhaps D is TRBD1 or TRBD2 (5 bases each). The CDR3 has 15 amino acids. Germline V gene data show CDR1 as LNHDA and CDR2 as SQIVND (reference sequence). V gave up 0 bases and J gave up 2 bases, with 11 bases separating them. CDR3 nucleotides: TGTGCCAGTAGTATAGATGAGGGGACGGCCTACGAGCAGTACTTC. Its protein is CASSIDEGTAYEQYF.